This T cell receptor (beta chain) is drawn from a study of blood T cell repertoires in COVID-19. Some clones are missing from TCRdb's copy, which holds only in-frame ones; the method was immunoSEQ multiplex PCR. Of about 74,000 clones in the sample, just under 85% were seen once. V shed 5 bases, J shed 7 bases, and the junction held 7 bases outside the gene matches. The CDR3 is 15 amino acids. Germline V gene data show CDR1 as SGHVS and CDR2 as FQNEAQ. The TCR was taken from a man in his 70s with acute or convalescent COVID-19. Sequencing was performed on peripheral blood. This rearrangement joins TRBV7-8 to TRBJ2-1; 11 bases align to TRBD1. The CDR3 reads CASSPRDRGKNEQFF. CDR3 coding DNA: TGTGCCAGCAGCCCCCGGGACAGGGGGAAGAATGAGCAGTTCTTC.